The sequence of this TCR beta chain was determined in a study of blood T cell repertoires in COVID-19. Study details: Samples taken during acute and convalescent COVID-19 were collected in the United States, Italy and Spain. T cells, B-cell-depleted T cells, or PBMCs provided the cDNA or gDNA that served as material.

Per germline, CDR1 SGHRS and CDR2 YFSETQ. After removal of 2 bases from V and 5 bases from J, the junction contained 15 bases not matched to a gene. CDR3 size: 17 residues. TCRdb's table, derived via immunoSEQ multiplex PCR, lists solely in-frame clones and lacks some. The data hold fewer than 200,000 clones, with around 85% observed a single time. The source of this sequence is a woman older than 75 with acute or convalescent COVID-19. The rearrangement uses TRBV5-1 and TRBJ2-5, with 7 bases identical to TRBD2. Sequenced sample: peripheral blood. The CDR3 DNA sequence: TGCGCCAGCAGCTTCCAAAGCGGGACTCCCGAGGGGGAGACCCAGTACTTC. Its protein is CASSFQSGTPEGETQYF. Variable domain in full (rest from reference TRBV5-1 and TRBJ2-5): KAGVTQTPRYLIKTRGQQVTLSCSPISGHRSVSWYQQTPGQGLQFLFEYFSETQRNKGNFPGRFSGRQFSNSRSEMNVSTLELGDSALYLCASSFQSGTPEGETQYFGPGTRLLVL.